Detailed here is one TCR beta chain. Compared with germline, one end of the junction differs, possibly owing to a read error. Per the germline V gene, CDR1 is MNHEY and CDR2 is SVGEGT. This CDR3 is 11 amino acids long. This sample was included in a study of CD8 T cells in Susac syndrome. An input of roughly 0.45 to 1 ug of RNA was subjected to reverse transcription using random hexamers. TCR beta CDR3 was amplified by immunoSEQ multiplex PCR. This amplification extended across 54 Vbeta and 13 Jbeta segments. TCRdb reanalysed the immunoSEQ multiplex PCR reads using MiXCR and keeps one entry per CDR3 protein. The top ten hold about 0.07% of the sample, which has 300,000 or so distinct CDR3 sequences, about 90% seen once.

V usage is TRBV6-2 or TRBV6-3 and J usage is TRBJ2-3; TRBD2 aligns across 9 bases. The receptor was isolated from a human donor with multiple sclerosis. Specimen: CD4+ T cells from PBMCs. The CDR3 bases are TGTGCCAGCAGTACCGGGACTAGCCTTTCTTTT. Amino acids: CASSTGTSLSF.